This TCR beta chain is drawn from a study of tumor-infiltrating lymphocytes in localized non-small cell lung cancer. The overall study: The cohort mixed smokers and never-smokers, several histologies, and some post-neoadjuvant-chemotherapy samples. Tumor tissue and non-adjacent uninvolved lung came from each patient.

Broader study findings: Different pieces of the same tissue went to different assays, confounding technical variation with intratumor heterogeneity. Immunotypes IM1 and IM2 had similar TCR-derived T-cell fractions.

Trimming at V came to 4 bases and at J to 2 bases, leaving 5 bases not matched to a gene. This CDR3 contains 16 residues. Germline V gene sequence: CDR1 SGHRS, CDR2 YFSETQ. Assay used: immunoSEQ multiplex PCR; TCRdb lists only in-frame clones, some missing. This repertoire shows about 12,000 clones, about 66% found once; its top ten account for more than 6%. To note about this clone: Its cognate antigen is unknown. The same CDR3 can be traced to other DNA sequences in this sample.

What was sequenced was lung tumor tissue. V is TRBV5-1 and J is TRBJ2-5; 13 nucleotides align to TRBD2. The sequence derives from a human donor with non-small cell lung cancer. The CDR3 loop is CASSPGTSGVQETQYF. The CDR3, as DNA: TGCGCCAGCAGCCCAGGGACTAGCGGGGTGCAAGAGACCCAGTACTTC.